Below, 9 T cell receptor beta chains from the same sample are listed, as sequenced in a study of T cells in Graves' hyperthyroidism and ophthalmopathy. Template material for amplifying TCR beta CDR3 regions consisted of RNA transcripts. The study used the HTBI primer set for a first-round RT-PCR of the TCR CDR3. A single record per CDR3 protein comes from TCRdb applying MiXCR to the multiplex PCR reads. The table lists about 560,000 distinct CDR3 sequences, 16% of them singletons. Sequenced sample: blood. The receptors were sampled from a woman aged 18-29 years with Graves' hyperthyroidism.

This clonotype was seen only a few times. This CDR3 is CASSQIQGFGNTIYF. The CDR3, as DNA: TGTGCCAGCAGCCAAATCCAGGGATTTGGAAACACCATATATTTT. The chain carries TRBV14 and TRBJ1-3, with D possibly being TRBD1 (5 bases). The CDR3 runs to 15 residues. Trimming left V 2 bases short and J 3 bases short, with 11 bases between. Germline loops: CDR1 SGHDN, CDR2 FVKESK. Variable domain in full (rest from reference TRBV14 and TRBJ1-3): EAGVTQFPSHSVIEKGQTVTLRCDPISGHDNLYWYRRVMGKEIKFLLHFVKESKQDESGMPNNRFLAERTGGTYSTLKVQPAELEDSGVYFCASSQIQGFGNTIYFGEGSWLTVV.

This clonotype turned up a few times. V usage is TRBV20-1 and J usage is TRBJ2-3; no clear D gene. The CDR3 has 14 residues. Germline assignment: CDR1 DFQATT and CDR2 SNEGSKA (reference sequence). In DNA form, the CDR3 reads TGCAGCCACTTCCTGGGATCTAGCACAGATACGCAGTATTTT. This sequence encodes CSHFLGSSTDTQYF.

The table lists this clonotype with a few counts. The genes are TRBV2 and TRBJ1-2; D not resolved. Germline lookup yields CDR1 SNHLY and CDR2 FYNNEI. V was pared by 8 bases and J by 0 bases, with 13 bases between. The CDR3 contains 14 residues. In DNA, the CDR3 is TGTGCCAGCGAGACCGTTCCAGCTAACTATGGCTACACCTTC. Residues: CASETVPANYGYTF.

J is TRBJ1-3 and V is TRBV20-1; no clear D. CDR3 length: 13 residues. Trimming left V 6 bases short and J 3 bases short, with 12 bases between. Germline loops: CDR1 DFQATT, CDR2 SNEGSKA (reference sequence). The CDR3 sequence: CSAPSVSGNTIYF. In DNA, the CDR3 is TGCAGTGCCCCCAGTGTTAGTGGAAACACCATATATTTT.

This clonotype was detected only a few times. The rearrangement uses TRBV27 and TRBJ1-2; 7 nucleotides match TRBD1. The CDR3 consists of 16 residues. The J segment lost 0 bases and the V segment lost 6 bases, leaving 10 bases of the junction unmatched. CDR1 MNHEY and CDR2 SMNVEV come from the germline V gene (reference sequence). For the CDR3, the DNA is TGTGCCAGCAGATCGATGGCGGGACAGCCTAACTATGGCTACACCTTC. Translation gives CASRSMAGQPNYGYTF.

The count of this clonotype is one. The V and J genes are TRBV14 and TRBJ1-1, with a weak D call TRBD1 (5 bases). The CDR3 covers 13 residues. V lost 0 bases to trimming and J lost 7 bases, with 9 bases between them. The germline V gene encodes CDR1 SGHDN and CDR2 FVKESK. The CDR3 here is CASSQDRGSEAFF. As DNA, the CDR3 is TGTGCCAGCAGCCAAGATAGGGGCAGTGAAGCTTTCTTT. The whole variable domain, filled in from reference TRBV14 and TRBJ1-1, reads EAGVTQFPSHSVIEKGQTVTLRCDPISGHDNLYWYRRVMGKEIKFLLHFVKESKQDESGMPNNRFLAERTGGTYSTLKVQPAELEDSGVYFCASSQDRGSEAFFGQGTRLTVV.

This clonotype was observed at least ten times. The chain combines TRBV30 with TRBJ1-4; no reliable D call. V was cut by 2 bases and J by 5 bases, with 12 bases left in between. CDR3 size: 14 residues. The germline V gene encodes CDR1 GTSNPN and CDR2 SVGIG (reference sequence). The DNA of the CDR3 is TGTGCCTGGAGTCGGCAGTCGGGGAATGAAAAACTGTTTTTT. Protein product: CAWSRQSGNEKLFF.

The genes are TRBV5-1 and TRBJ2-7, with no clear D. This CDR3 region has 13 residues. The germline gives CDR1 SGHRS, CDR2 YFSETQ. V was cut by 2 bases and J by 8 bases, with 14 bases left in between. The CDR3 sequence is CASSLNQEYKQYF. The CDR3 coding sequence is TGCGCCAGCAGCTTAAATCAGGAGTACAAGCAGTACTTC.

Ten or more counts support this clonotype. The rearrangement joins TRBV2 to TRBJ2-1, with D possibly matching TRBD2 (5 bases). The V gene lost 4 bases and the J gene lost 3 bases, with 7 bases spanning the gap. The CDR3 contains 13 residues. The germline CDR1 and CDR2 sequences are SNHLY and FYNNEI. CDR3 sequence: CASSAGSYNEQFF. The CDR3 nucleotides read TGTGCCAGCAGTGCGGGGAGCTACAATGAGCAGTTCTTC.